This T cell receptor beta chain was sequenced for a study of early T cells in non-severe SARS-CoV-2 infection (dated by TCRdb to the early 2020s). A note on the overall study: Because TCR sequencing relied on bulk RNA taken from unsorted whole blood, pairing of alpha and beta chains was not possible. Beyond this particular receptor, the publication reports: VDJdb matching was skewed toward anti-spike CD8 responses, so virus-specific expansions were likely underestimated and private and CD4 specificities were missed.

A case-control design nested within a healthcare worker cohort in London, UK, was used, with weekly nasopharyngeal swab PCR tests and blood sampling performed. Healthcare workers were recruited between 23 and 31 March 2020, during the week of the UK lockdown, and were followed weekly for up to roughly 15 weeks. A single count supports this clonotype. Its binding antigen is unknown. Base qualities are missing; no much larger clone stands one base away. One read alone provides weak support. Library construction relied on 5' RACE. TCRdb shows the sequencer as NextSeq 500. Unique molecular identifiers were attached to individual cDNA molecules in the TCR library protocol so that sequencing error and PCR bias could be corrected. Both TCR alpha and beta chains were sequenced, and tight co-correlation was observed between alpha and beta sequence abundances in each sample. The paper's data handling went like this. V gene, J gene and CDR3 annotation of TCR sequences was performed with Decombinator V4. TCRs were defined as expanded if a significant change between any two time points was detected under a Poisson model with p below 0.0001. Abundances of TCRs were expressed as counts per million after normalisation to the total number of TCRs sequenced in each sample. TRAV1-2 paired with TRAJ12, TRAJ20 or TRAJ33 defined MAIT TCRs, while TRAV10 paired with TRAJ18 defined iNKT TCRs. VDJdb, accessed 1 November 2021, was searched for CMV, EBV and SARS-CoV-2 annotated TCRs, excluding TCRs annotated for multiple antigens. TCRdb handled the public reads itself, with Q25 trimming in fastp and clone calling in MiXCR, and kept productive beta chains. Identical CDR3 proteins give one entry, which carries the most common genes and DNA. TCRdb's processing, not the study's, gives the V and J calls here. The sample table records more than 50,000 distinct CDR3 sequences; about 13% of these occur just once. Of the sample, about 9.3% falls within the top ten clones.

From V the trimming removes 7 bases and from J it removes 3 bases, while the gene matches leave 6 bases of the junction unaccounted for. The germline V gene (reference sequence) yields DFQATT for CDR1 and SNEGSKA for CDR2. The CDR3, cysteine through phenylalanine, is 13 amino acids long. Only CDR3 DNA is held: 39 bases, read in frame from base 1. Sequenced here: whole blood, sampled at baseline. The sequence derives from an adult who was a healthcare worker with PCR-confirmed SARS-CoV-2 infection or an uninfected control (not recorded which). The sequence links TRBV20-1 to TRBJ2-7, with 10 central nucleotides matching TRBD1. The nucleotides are TGCAGTGTACCGGGACAGGGGAACTACGAGCAGTACTTC. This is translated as CSVPGQGNYEQYF.